The present entry profiles one T cell receptor beta chain with its context. V was pared by 1 base and J by 4 bases, with 8 bases between. The length of the CDR3 is 14 residues. Germline V gives CDR1 LGHDT, CDR2 YNNKEL (reference sequence). This entry is derived from a study of early T cells in non-severe SARS-CoV-2 infection. From the 5' RACE reads, TCRdb called clonotypes with MiXCR, one entry per CDR3 protein. The sample gives tens of thousands of distinct CDR3 sequences, around 4.8% of which show up once; roughly 7.7% is in the top ten. V usage is TRBV3-1 and J usage is TRBJ1-3; D is undetermined. The receptor comes from an adult who was a healthcare worker with PCR-confirmed SARS-CoV-2 infection or an uninfected control (not recorded which). The sequencing sample was made of whole blood. CDR3 loop: CASSQASAGNTIYF. The CDR3 DNA follows: TGTGCCAGCAGCCAAGCGTCGGCAGGAAACACCATATATTTT.